Following are 28 T cell receptor beta chains from one sample sequenced in a study of blood T cell repertoires in COVID-19. Some clones are missing from TCRdb's copy, which holds only in-frame ones; the method was immunoSEQ multiplex PCR. The sample consists of about 270,000 clones, more than 70% of them appearing once. The sample taken for sequencing was peripheral blood. These receptor sequences come from a woman between 18 and 29 years old with acute or convalescent COVID-19.

This CDR3 is CASREGPGVMYEQYF. CDR3 DNA: TGTGCCAGTAGGGAGGGGCCGGGAGTGATGTACGAGCAGTACTTC. The chain is built from TRBV19 and TRBJ2-7, with a weak D call TRBD2 (6 bases). V was trimmed by 6 bases and J by 4 bases, leaving 19 bases between them. Germline V lookup: CDR1 LNHDA, CDR2 SQIVND (reference sequence). CDR3 size: 15 residues.

V is TRBV4-2 and J is TRBJ1-4; no firm D call. The CDR3 is 15 amino acids. From germline, CDR1 is LGHNA and CDR2 YNFKEQ. V gave up 1 base and J gave up 7 bases, with 13 bases separating them. CDR3 coding DNA: TGTGCCAGCAGCCAAGCGGCGGTCGGAGGTGAAAAACTGTTTTTT. It translates to CASSQAAVGGEKLFF.

The chain employs TRBV12-3 or TRBV12-4 and TRBJ2-1; no reliable D call. This CDR3 region has 11 residues. Deletions cut 6 bases from V and 12 bases from J, with 12 bases between. The CDR3 spells CASRQTRRQFF. The CDR3 nucleotides read TGTGCCAGCAGACAAACCCGGAGGCAGTTCTTC.

This chain uses TRBV28 with TRBJ2-1; the match to TRBD1 covers 7 bases. The CDR3 length is 12 residues. The germline CDR1 and CDR2 sequences are MDHEN and SYDVKM. The J segment lost 5 bases and the V segment lost 11 bases, leaving 6 bases of the junction unmatched. The CDR3 region has the DNA TGTGCCCTTATTACAGGGGACAATGAGCAGTTCTTC. This encodes CALITGDNEQFF.

As regards this clone: Within the sample, other DNA sequences also encode this same CDR3. CDR3 amino acids: CASSIGTGNSYNSPLHF. The CDR3 DNA sequence: TGTGCCAGTAGTATAGGTACAGGTAACTCCTATAATTCACCCCTCCACTTT. The chain uses TRBV19 and TRBJ1-6; D possibly corresponds to TRBD1 (5 bases). Trimming took off 1 base at V and 0 bases at J, with 10 bases between the two ends. CDR1 and CDR2 (germline): LNHDA, SQIVND (reference sequence). The CDR3 contains 17 residues.

The V call is TRBV11-2, the J call TRBJ2-7; D is uncertain. Trimming cost V 4 bases and J 2 bases, with 18 bases left between them. Germline V gene data show CDR1 as SGHAT and CDR2 as FQNNGV. This CDR3 has 16 residues. CDR3 coding DNA: TGTGCCAGCAGCTCGACAAGTGTTCTATTGCCCTACGAGCAGTACTTC. The encoded protein is CASSSTSVLLPYEQYF.

This sequence joins TRBV5-1 and TRBJ2-3; no firm D call. CDR3 length: 13 residues. V lost 1 base and J lost 0, with 3 bases in between. The germline V gene has CDR1 SGHRS and CDR2 YFSETQ. As DNA, the CDR3 is TGCGCCAGCAGCTTGCAGAGCACAGATACGCAGTATTTT. This sequence encodes CASSLQSTDTQYF.

This rearrangement joins TRBV28 to TRBJ1-1, with 11 bases aligning to TRBD1. This CDR3 is 16 amino acids long. J lost 4 bases, V lost 4 bases, and 8 bases had no gene match. Germline-derived CDR1 and CDR2 are MDHEN and SYDVKM. In DNA, the CDR3 is TGTGCCAGCAGTTGGGGGACAGGGGGAATTGGCACTGAAGCTTTCTTT. This encodes CASSWGTGGIGTEAFF.

This clone was recorded many times. The J gene is TRBJ2-1, the V gene TRBV9; D gene unclear. V was trimmed by 2 bases and J by 6 bases, leaving 6 bases between them. Germline assignment: CDR1 SGDLS and CDR2 YYNGEE. The CDR3 has 12 amino acids. CDR3 sequence (DNA): TGTGCCAGCAGCGTGGAGTCCAATGAGCAGTTCTTC. This encodes CASSVESNEQFF. The variable domain in full, completed from reference TRBV9 and TRBJ2-1, reads DSGVTQTPKHLITATGQRVTLRCSPRSGDLSVYWYQQSLDQGLQFLIQYYNGEERAKGNILERFSAQQFPDLHSELNLSSLELGDSALYFCASSVESNEQFFGPGTRLTVL.

The chain couples TRBV5-1 to TRBJ1-6, with no clear D. The length of the CDR3 is 14 residues. Germline V gene data show CDR1 as SGHRS and CDR2 as YFSETQ. Trimming shortened V by 7 bases and J by 0 bases, and 8 bases separated the two germline ends. Here the CDR3 reads CASASSSYNSPLHF. CDR3 nucleotide sequence: TGCGCCAGCGCATCGAGCTCCTATAATTCACCCCTCCACTTT.

The J gene is TRBJ2-5, the V gene TRBV10-2; 8 bases line up with TRBD1. The ends lost 5 bases at V and 2 bases at J; junction bases unmatched: 4. The CDR3 is 14 amino acids. CDR1 is WSHSY, CDR2 SAAADI, per germline. CDR3 amino acids: CASSWGTGQETQYF. The CDR3 bases are TGCGCCAGCAGTTGGGGGACAGGACAAGAGACCCAGTACTTC.

The chain joins TRBV4-3 to TRBJ2-1; 10 bases agree with TRBD2. The CDR3 runs to 16 residues. V dropped 0 bases and J dropped 3; count of bases not matched to a gene: 2. Germline loops: CDR1 LGHNA, CDR2 YSLEER. CDR3 residues: CASSQDEREGYNEQFF. The DNA of the CDR3 is TGCGCCAGCAGCCAAGACGAGCGGGAGGGCTACAATGAGCAGTTCTTC.

This clone showed up just a few times. This chain uses TRBV19 with TRBJ1-1; weak D call: TRBD1 (6 bases). CDR3 length equals 14 residues. Looked up from germline, CDR1 is LNHDA and CDR2 is SQIVND (reference sequence). The V gene lost 1 base and the J gene lost 4 bases, with 10 bases spanning the gap. The CDR3 loop is CASSIVGGATEAFF. CDR3 sequence (DNA): TGTGCCAGTAGTATAGTAGGGGGGGCCACTGAAGCTTTCTTT.

J is TRBJ2-3 and V is TRBV27; D possibly corresponds to TRBD2 (6 bases). V was pared by 4 bases and J by 11 bases, with 13 bases between. The germline gives CDR1 MNHEY, CDR2 SMNVEV (reference sequence). CDR3 length equals 12 residues. The CDR3 DNA follows: TGTGCCAGCAGTTCGACTAGTTGGAAGCAGTATTTT. Translation gives CASSSTSWKQYF.

This rearrangement joins TRBV28 to TRBJ1-5; perhaps TRBD1 as D (6 bases). V shed 3 bases and J shed 7 bases, with 13 bases lying between them. The CDR3 length is 14 residues. Per germline, CDR1 MDHEN and CDR2 SYDVKM. CDR3 protein: CASSFSTGNQPQHF. The CDR3 DNA reads TGTGCCAGCAGTTTTAGTACAGGGAACCAGCCCCAGCATTTT. The complete variable domain, with remaining parts taken from reference TRBV28 and TRBJ1-5, reads DVKVTQSSRYLVKRTGEKVFLECVQDMDHENMFWYRQDPGLGLRLIYFSYDVKMKEKGDIPEGYSVSREKKERFSLILESASTNQTSMYLCASSFSTGNQPQHFGDGTRLSIL.

The V call is TRBV19, the J call TRBJ1-5; D perhaps matches TRBD1 (6 bases). V was clipped by 1 base and J by 7 bases, with 11 bases between them. Germline loops: CDR1 LNHDA, CDR2 SQIVND (reference sequence). The CDR3 has 14 amino acids. DNA for the CDR3: TGTGCCAGTAGTATAGTTGGGGGCTGGCAGCCCCAGCATTTT. Its translation: CASSIVGGWQPQHF.

The chain links TRBV6-5 to TRBJ2-4, with D possibly being TRBD2 (5 bases). V was trimmed by 5 bases and J by 1 base, leaving 12 bases between them. The CDR3 is 15 residues long. Per germline, CDR1 MNHEY and CDR2 SVGAGI. The CDR3 loop is CASSSPGGAKNIQYF. The DNA for the CDR3 is TGTGCCAGCAGTAGCCCCGGCGGGGCCAAAAACATTCAGTACTTC.

This clone was recorded once. V is TRBV4-1 and J is TRBJ2-7, with D possibly being TRBD2 (5 bases). The CDR3 extends over 14 amino acids. CDR1 is MGHRA, CDR2 YSYEKL, per germline. V shed 0 bases and J shed 6 bases, with 12 bases lying between them. The CDR3 loop reads CASSQDPGSGEQYF. CDR3 coding DNA: TGCGCCAGCAGCCAAGATCCGGGGTCAGGCGAGCAGTACTTC.

The chain carries TRBV27 and TRBJ2-7; 9 bases are shared with TRBD1. V shed 5 bases, J shed 6 bases, and the junction held 8 bases outside the gene matches. The germline V gene has CDR1 MNHEY and CDR2 SMNVEV (reference sequence). The CDR3 runs to 14 residues. DNA of the CDR3: TGTGCCAGCAGTCCTAGGGACAGGGTTAGCGAGCAGTACTTC. This codes for CASSPRDRVSEQYF.

V gene TRBV28 combines with J gene TRBJ1-3, with 7 bases matching TRBD1. The CDR3 extends over 16 amino acids. The V segment lost 5 bases and the J segment 0 bases; nucleotides outside the gene matches: 7. Germline CDR1 is MDHEN and CDR2 is SYDVKM. CDR3 loop: CASSLTDRASGNTIYF. Here the CDR3 DNA reads TGTGCCAGCAGTCTAACAGACAGGGCCTCTGGAAACACCATATATTTT.

The chain uses TRBV27 and TRBJ1-4; D unclear. This CDR3 spans 15 amino acids. The V gene lost 6 bases and the J gene lost 5 bases, with 16 bases spanning the gap. The germline V gene encodes CDR1 MNHEY and CDR2 SMNVEV (reference sequence). CDR3 residues: CASRNSGETNEKLFF. In DNA form, the CDR3 reads TGTGCCAGCAGAAACAGCGGAGAGACCAATGAAAAACTGTTTTTT.

This chain links TRBV6-2 or TRBV6-3 with TRBJ2-7; D gene ambiguous. The CDR3 is 14 residues long. Germline loops: CDR1 MNHEY, CDR2 SVGEGT. V was trimmed by 4 bases and J by 0 bases, leaving 10 bases between them. This CDR3 reads CASSFILSSYEQYF. CDR3 DNA: TGTGCCAGCAGTTTCATTCTTAGCTCCTACGAGCAGTACTTC.

This chain uses TRBV7-2 with TRBJ2-5; D may be TRBD1 (6 bases). The CDR3 runs to 14 residues. V lost 4 bases to trimming and J lost 7 bases, with 16 bases between them. Per germline, CDR1 SGHTA and CDR2 FQGNSA. CDR3 loop: CASSSQGFKGTQYF. CDR3 coding DNA: TGTGCCAGCAGCTCCCAGGGGTTCAAGGGGACCCAGTACTTC.

The chain links TRBV19 to TRBJ2-1, with 7 bases matching TRBD2. The germline gives CDR1 LNHDA, CDR2 SQIVND (reference sequence). This CDR3 is 14 amino acids long. The J segment lost 6 bases and the V segment lost 3 bases, leaving 5 bases of the junction unmatched. CDR3 coding DNA: TGTGCCAGTAGTATGAGAGGGAGGGCCAATGAGCAGTTCTTC. It is translated as CASSMRGRANEQFF.

This chain's CDR3 is CASFRSKFGDTEAFF. The DNA for the CDR3 is TGTGCCAGTTTCAGGTCTAAGTTCGGGGACACTGAAGCTTTCTTT. The chain employs TRBV19 and TRBJ1-1; D not certain. CDR1 and CDR2 from the germline V gene are LNHDA and SQIVND (reference sequence). Trimming pared 8 bases from V and 3 bases from J, leaving 19 bases between. The CDR3 covers 15 residues.

The chain links TRBV28 to TRBJ1-2; weak D call: TRBD1 (5 bases). Germline V CDR1 and CDR2: MDHEN, SYDVKM. Trimming took off 3 bases at V and 7 bases at J, with 15 bases between the two ends. The CDR3 extends over 14 amino acids. Written as DNA, the CDR3 is TGTGCCAGCAGTTTTGTGCAGGGTTTTGTTGGCTACACCTTC. Protein sequence: CASSFVQGFVGYTF.

This sequence joins TRBV4-3 and TRBJ2-7; D might be TRBD2 (5 bases). Trimming stripped 4 bases from V and 5 bases from J, with 15 bases between. The CDR3 runs to 14 residues. Germline CDR1 LGHNA, CDR2 YSLEER. The CDR3, as DNA: TGCGCCAGCAGCCTTGGACTGGGTCGGGACGAGCAGTACTTC. Translated: CASSLGLGRDEQYF.

The chain links TRBV2 to TRBJ2-7; 11 nucleotides align to TRBD2. The CDR3 runs 15 residues. J was trimmed by 3 bases and V by 7 bases; bases with no gene match: 8. The germline V gene has CDR1 SNHLY and CDR2 FYNNEI. The CDR3: CASTAGLAALYEQYF. The CDR3 region has the DNA TGTGCCAGCACTGCGGGACTAGCGGCCCTCTACGAGCAGTACTTC.